This TCR beta chain was documented in a study of T cells in tumors and immune-related adverse events. Here immunoSEQ multiplex PCR was the method, and the copy in TCRdb shows in-frame clones only, minus some. The table has more than 20,000 clones, approximately 90% seen once. The V gene's germline CDR1 is SGDLS and CDR2 YYNGEE. V lost 2 bases, J lost 3 bases, and 13 bases stayed unmatched. The CDR3 loop spans 18 amino acids. V usage is TRBV9 and J usage is TRBJ2-3; the match to TRBD2 covers 9 bases. The sequencing here drew on lymph node tissue, taken from a patient treated with anti-PD-1 therapy. The sequence derives from a female donor with metastatic renal cell carcinoma. CDR3 coding DNA: TGTGCCAGCAGCGTCCCTAATAGCGGGGGTCAACGGACAGATACGCAGTATTTT. Encoded protein: CASSVPNSGGQRTDTQYF.